This is a list of T cell receptor beta chains from one sample in a study of technical replicates of blood from a handful of donors. The assay was immunoSEQ multiplex PCR, and TCRdb's table has in-frame clones only and misses some. The data show fewer than 85,000 clones, less than 95% seen once. Sequencing was carried out using T cells isolated from PBMCs. These receptors were obtained from a human donor in good health. The CDR3 runs from the conserved cysteine through the conserved F or W. Each record gives: D gene, J gene, clone size, V gene, CDR3 protein, CDR3 DNA. A D gene is named only where the DNA matches it firmly. Clone size is not always given. Where it is, it says once, few, many or a class for expanded clones.

>.|TRBJ2-5|.|TRBV10-3
CAISEWGAKETQYF
TGTGCCATCAGTGAATGGGGAGCGAAGGAGACCCAGTACTTC
>.|TRBJ2-7|.|TRBV5-4
CASSYDGTTYEQYF
TGTGCCAGCAGCTACGACGGGACAACCTACGAGCAGTACTTC
>.|TRBJ1-3|.|TRBV27
CASSSQGLGNTIYF
TGTGCCAGCAGTTCGCAGGGTTTAGGAAACACCATATATTTT
>.|TRBJ2-5|.|TRBV7-9
CASSPPRGRQETQYF
TGTGCCAGCAGCCCCCCGAGGGGGAGACAAGAGACCCAGTACTTC
>.|TRBJ2-7|.|TRBV5-1
CASSSNYEQYF
TGCGCCAGCAGCTCAAACTACGAGCAGTACTTC
>TRBD1|TRBJ1-6|.|TRBV28
CASSPPGTGTYSPLHF
TGTGCCAGCAGCCCTCCCGGGACAGGGACTTATTCACCCCTCCACTTT
>TRBD2|TRBJ2-3|.|TRBV19
CASSAPGTSGVNTQYF
TGTGCCAGTAGTGCTCCCGGGACTAGCGGGGTGAATACGCAGTATTTT
>.|TRBJ2-7|.|TRBV2
CASSEGANPYEQYF
TGTGCCAGCAGCGAAGGGGCGAACCCCTACGAGCAGTACTTC
>TRBD1|TRBJ2-7|.|TRBV28
CASSHLYRGAYEQYF
TGTGCCAGCAGTCACCTTTACAGGGGGGCCTACGAGCAGTACTTC
>.|TRBJ2-3|.|TRBV30
CAWDPDRITDTQYF
TGTGCCTGGGACCCCGACAGAATCACAGATACGCAGTATTTT
>.|TRBJ1-1|.|TRBV5-4
CASSLVKGHTEAFF
TGTGCCAGCAGCTTGGTGAAGGGGCACACTGAAGCTTTCTTT
>.|TRBJ2-4|.|TRBV2
CASKVGLAKNIQYF
TGTGCCAGCAAGGTGGGCTTGGCCAAAAACATTCAGTACTTC
>TRBD1|TRBJ1-1|few|TRBV18
CASSPRAGGFWNTEAFF
TGTGCCAGCTCACCACGGGCAGGGGGCTTTTGGAACACTGAAGCTTTCTTT
>.|TRBJ1-4|.|TRBV11-2
CASSLESFSATNEKLFF
TGTGCCAGCAGCTTAGAATCCTTTTCAGCAACTAATGAAAAACTGTTTTTT
>.|TRBJ1-2|.|TRBV6-1
CASSENGLVSYGYTF
TGTGCCAGCAGTGAAAATGGCCTCGTCAGCTATGGCTACACCTTC
>TRBD1|TRBJ1-2|.|TRBV7-8
CASSVSLGTGYGYTF
TGTGCCAGCAGCGTATCGTTGGGGACAGGGTATGGCTACACCTTC
>.|TRBJ2-5|.|TRBV5-1
CASSGQGETQYF
TGCGCCAGCAGTGGTCAGGGTGAGACCCAGTACTTC
>TRBD1|TRBJ1-5|.|TRBV6-6
CASSRPTGGNQPQHF
TGTGCCAGCAGCCGCCCGACAGGGGGCAATCAGCCCCAGCATTTT
>.|TRBJ2-1|.|TRBV27
CASSFGGSNEQFF
TGTGCCAGCAGTTTTGGCGGGTCTAATGAGCAGTTCTTC
>TRBD1|TRBJ1-1|.|TRBV4-1
CASSRKGTGGLLNTEAFF
TGCGCCAGCAGCCGTAAGGGGACAGGGGGCTTGTTGAACACTGAAGCTTTCTTT
>.|TRBJ2-7|.|TRBV28
CATRVGRGARSYEQYF
TGTGCCACCAGGGTAGGGCGCGGGGCCCGCTCCTACGAGCAGTACTTC
>TRBD1|TRBJ2-7|.|TRBV6-5
CASSAGTGSSYEQYF
TGTGCCAGCAGTGCCGGGACAGGGAGCTCCTACGAGCAGTACTTC
>.|TRBJ2-7|.|TRBV5-1
CASSLALGRAYEQYF
TGCGCCAGCAGCCTAGCGTTAGGGCGGGCCTACGAGCAGTACTTC
>.|TRBJ2-7|.|TRBV18
CASSPGGTSRSTREYF
TGTGCCAGCTCACCAGGAGGGACTTCGCGTTCTACGAGGGAGTACTTC
>TRBD2|TRBJ2-5|.|TRBV19
CASSFGTSGSLKTQYF
TGTGCCAGTAGCTTTGGGACTAGCGGGAGCTTGAAGACCCAGTACTTC
>TRBD2|TRBJ2-1|.|TRBV6-1
CASSAQFGGRRGEQFF
TGTGCCAGCAGTGCCCAGTTTGGCGGGAGGAGGGGTGAGCAGTTCTTC
>.|TRBJ2-5|.|TRBV7-7
CASTTGEETQYF
TGTGCCAGCACGACAGGAGAAGAGACCCAGTACTTC